This T cell receptor (beta chain) stems from a study of blood T cell repertoires in COVID-19. As originally analysed: Using reference gene primer amplification, nucleated cell counts were estimated. Data came from immunoSEQ multiplex PCR; TCRdb stores just in-frame clones and leaves some out. That table is the source of V, J and clone size, and D and trimming were worked out from the DNA. The sample carries tens of thousands of clones, about 91% recorded once. V was clipped by 4 bases and J by 0 bases, with 10 bases between them. Per germline, CDR1 SGHRS and CDR2 YFSETQ. The CDR3 loop spans 14 amino acids.

Sequencing used peripheral blood. The rearrangement links TRBV5-1 to TRBJ2-5; D is undetermined. The receptor's source is a human donor with active COVID-19. The donor label of this sample is uncertain. The CDR3: CASSALTNQETQYF. DNA of the CDR3: TGCGCCAGCAGCGCATTGACAAACCAAGAGACCCAGTACTTC.